This passage covers 24 T cell receptor beta chains from one sample sequenced in a study of vaccination effects on CD4 cells after COVID-19. Antigen-specific CD4+ T cells expanded by the ViraFEST assay with viral peptide pools were then sequenced. The authors isolated CD4+ T cells after ten to eleven days of culture. Two-dose BNT162b2 or mRNA-1273 vaccination was given to participants. The data were produced by immunoSEQ multiplex PCR, yet TCRdb's version contains in-frame clones alone and is incomplete. The sample has roughly 70,000 clones; around three quarters are singletons. Their antigens are not known. This material consisted of CD4+ T cells from PBMCs cultured with HCoV-OC43 spike peptides, taken after COVID-19 vaccination. Subset reported: HCoV-OC43 spike overlapping peptide pool stimulation. The receptors derive from a human donor who received a COVID-19 vaccine.

The V and J genes are TRBV7-2 and TRBJ2-2; possibly TRBD2 for D (5 bases). CDR1 SGHTA and CDR2 FQGNSA come from the germline V gene. The CDR3 sequence is 15 residues long. Trimming left V 1 base short and J 4 bases short, with 10 bases between. CDR3 residues: CASSLVPGTTGELFF. DNA for the CDR3: TGTGCCAGCAGCTTAGTTCCGGGAACCACCGGGGAGCTGTTTTTT.

The sample holds one count of this clone. The chain employs TRBV2 and TRBJ1-1; TRBD1 is a possible D gene (6 bases). V was shortened by 6 bases and J by 1 base, with 18 bases between the two germline ends. CDR1 is SNHLY and CDR2 is FYNNEI in the germline V gene. The CDR3 is 16 amino acids. The CDR3 DNA reads TGTGCCAGCAGCGGTCCAAGCGGGACACGGAACACTGAAGCTTTCTTT. This codes for CASSGPSGTRNTEAFF. Looking up the rest from reference TRBV2 and TRBJ1-1 gives the full variable domain: EPEVTQTPSHQVTQMGQEVILRCVPISNHLYFYWYRQILGQKVEFLVSFYNNEISEKSEIFDDQFSVERPDGSNFTLKIRSTKLEDSAMYFCASSGPSGTRNTEAFFGQGTRLTVV.

The chain employs TRBV24-1 and TRBJ2-2, with D possibly matching TRBD2 (7 bases). The length of the CDR3 is 13 residues. Germline CDR1 is KGHDR and CDR2 is SFDVKD. Trimming cost V 6 bases and J 4 bases, with 8 bases left between them. The DNA for the CDR3 is TGTGCCACCAGTAGGGGGGGCACCGGGGAGCTGTTTTTT. It specifies CATSRGGTGELFF.

The genes are TRBV12-5 and TRBJ2-7, with D perhaps matching TRBD1 (6 bases). CDR1 and CDR2 from the germline V gene are LGHNT and FRNRAP. The ends were cut back, 9 bases at V and 3 bases at J, with 21 bases in the middle. CDR3 size: 15 residues. CDR3 DNA: TGTGCTAGCCCAAAAAAGGGGGATCCTAACTACGAGCAGTACGTC. As protein: CASPKKGDPNYEQYV.

The chain joins TRBV28 to TRBJ2-3; TRBD1 matches at 7 bases. The CDR3 is made up of 21 amino acids. V was pared by 4 bases and J by 0 bases, with 22 bases of the junction left unmatched. Germline-derived CDR1 and CDR2 are MDHEN and SYDVKM. This CDR3 is CASSYPQEPRQGRLSTDTQYF. The CDR3 DNA reads as TGTGCCAGCAGTTACCCACAAGAGCCACGACAGGGTCGATTGAGCACAGATACGCAGTATTTT.

The J gene is TRBJ2-1, the V gene TRBV29-1; D is possibly TRBD2 (6 bases). Trimming stripped 8 bases from V and 7 bases from J, with 18 bases between. Germline V gives CDR1 SQVTM, CDR2 ANQGSEA. CDR3 length: 13 amino acids. The CDR3 reads CSTKSGGLNEQFF. For the CDR3, the DNA is TGCAGCACCAAATCCGGGGGTTTAAATGAGCAGTTCTTC.

This clone appeared a few times. DNA of the CDR3: TGTGCCTGGAATCGGGAAAGTGGCTACACCTTC. It specifies CAWNRESGYTF. The chain combines TRBV30 with TRBJ1-2; D remains unclear. The germline V gene encodes CDR1 GTSNPN and CDR2 SVGIG (reference sequence). V shed 4 bases and J shed 7 bases, with 10 bases lying between them. There are 11 residues in the CDR3.

In nucleotides, the CDR3 is TGTGCCAGCTCCGCAACCCGAAAGGGGAACATGAACACTGAAGCTTTCTTT. Amino acids: CASSATRKGNMNTEAFF. The rearrangement uses TRBV18 and TRBJ1-1, with D possibly TRBD1 on 5 matching bases. Trimming took 6 bases from V and 0 from J, leaving 20 bases between them. The length of the CDR3 is 17 residues. CDR1 is KGHSH and CDR2 is LQKENI in the germline V gene.

This sequence joins TRBV4-1 and TRBJ2-3; 10 bases align to TRBD1. V lost 6 bases to trimming and J lost 0 bases; unmatched junction nucleotides: 9. The CDR3 spans 17 residues. Germline CDR1 and CDR2: MGHRA and YSYEKL. The CDR3 nucleotides read TGCGCCAGCAGTTTTGGGACAGGGGCTTTGAGCACAGATACGCAGTATTTT. This gives the protein CASSFGTGALSTDTQYF.

The rearrangement uses TRBV24-1 and TRBJ2-1; D assignment may be TRBD1 or TRBD2 (5 bases each). CDR1 is KGHDR, CDR2 SFDVKD, per germline. Trimming removed 3 bases from V and 10 bases from J, with 21 bases in between. CDR3 length: 16 amino acids. The CDR3 loop reads CATSDPDVGEYFEQFF. In DNA, the CDR3 is TGTGCCACCAGTGATCCGGACGTGGGGGAATACTTCGAGCAGTTCTTC.

In this sample, this clone turned up once. V and J are TRBV28 and TRBJ1-2; D unresolved. V shed 5 bases and J shed 2 bases, with 3 bases lying between them. Looked up from germline, CDR1 is MDHEN and CDR2 is SYDVKM. The CDR3 length is 11 residues. The CDR3 sequence: CASSQNYGYTF. The DNA of the CDR3 is TGTGCCAGCAGTCAGAACTATGGCTACACCTTC.

The J gene is TRBJ2-1, the V gene TRBV11-2; TRBD1 agrees at 7 bases. Trimming removed 3 bases from V and 5 bases from J; junction bases left unmatched: 10. Germline lookup yields CDR1 SGHAT and CDR2 FQNNGV. The CDR3 is made up of 16 amino acids. The CDR3 nucleotides read TGTGCCAGCAGCTTTGGCTTGGGACAGCTGGACAATGAGCAGTTCTTC. Amino acid sequence: CASSFGLGQLDNEQFF.

The chain carries TRBV18 and TRBJ2-3, with D perhaps given as TRBD1 or TRBD2 (5 bases each). Germline CDR1 KGHSH, CDR2 LQKENI. V was clipped by 6 bases and J by 0 bases, with 13 bases between them. This CDR3 region has 15 residues. The CDR3 DNA reads TGTGCCAGCTCGGCGAGGGGTCCGAGCACAGATACGCAGTATTTT. Translation gives CASSARGPSTDTQYF.

The sample holds a few counts of this clone. J is TRBJ1-3 and V is TRBV30, with D hard to call. Trimming took off 4 bases at V and 0 bases at J, with 7 bases between the two ends. The germline V gene has CDR1 GTSNPN and CDR2 SVGIG (reference sequence). This CDR3 has 13 residues. CDR3 sequence (DNA): TGTGCCTGGACCGAGTACTCTGGAAACACCATATATTTT. Translated: CAWTEYSGNTIYF.

The gene calls are TRBV7-2 and TRBJ2-7, with D uncertain. Germline V CDR1 and CDR2: SGHTA, FQGNSA. The CDR3 loop spans 14 amino acids. V lost 5 bases and J 1 base, leaving 12 bases between the germline ends. The CDR3 DNA reads as TGTGCCAGCAGCCCGTCACATTCGTCCTACGAGCAGTACGTC. It specifies CASSPSHSSYEQYV.

The chain employs TRBV7-8 and TRBJ1-4, with unresolved D. The CDR3 sequence is 15 residues long. The ends were cut back, 5 bases at V and 6 bases at J, with 16 bases in the middle. CDR1 is SGHVS and CDR2 is FQNEAQ in the germline V gene. The CDR3: CASSPLIARDEKLFF. CDR3 coding DNA: TGTGCCAGCAGCCCTCTTATAGCGCGGGATGAAAAACTGTTTTTT.

The chain recombines TRBV3-1 (or the pseudogene TRBV3-2) with TRBJ2-3; D uncertain. V was cut by 9 bases and J by 8 bases, with 12 bases left in between. Germline CDR1 and CDR2: LGHDT and YNNKEL (reference sequence). CDR3 length: 11 amino acids. Here the CDR3 reads CASGGEFTQYF. CDR3 in DNA: TGTGCCAGTGGTGGCGAGTTTACGCAGTATTTT.

The chain links TRBV5-6 to TRBJ2-1; D remains unclear. The CDR3 has 15 residues. Trimming removed 0 bases at V and 2 bases at J, with 9 bases between. Per germline, CDR1 SGHDT and CDR2 YYEEEE. This chain's CDR3 is CASSLVTFPYNEQFF. CDR3 nucleotide sequence: TGTGCCAGCAGCTTGGTAACATTCCCCTACAATGAGCAGTTCTTC.

This chain uses TRBV18 with TRBJ2-5; D not resolved. The CDR3 sequence is 14 residues long. Between the trimmed V and J ends, which lost 0 bases and 4 bases, there was a span of 9 bases. Germline V CDR1 and CDR2: KGHSH, LQKENI. CDR3 protein: CASSPPSVRETQYF. In DNA form, the CDR3 reads TGTGCCAGCTCACCACCATCCGTTAGAGAGACCCAGTACTTC. Combining the CDR3 with reference TRBV18 and TRBJ2-5 gives the whole variable domain NAGVMQNPRHLVRRRGQEARLRCSPMKGHSHVYWYRQLPEEGLKFMVYLQKENIIDESGMPKERFSAEFPKEGPSILRIQQVVRGDSAAYFCASSPPSVRETQYFGPGTRLLVL.

This sequence joins TRBV4-1 and TRBJ2-1; perhaps D is TRBD1 or TRBD2 (6 bases each). The length of the CDR3 is 15 residues. Trimming took off 1 base at V and 4 bases at J, with 11 bases between the two ends. Germline V gene data show CDR1 as MGHRA and CDR2 as YSYEKL. The CDR3 reads CASSQVGGAYNEQFF. The DNA for the CDR3 is TGCGCCAGCAGCCAAGTGGGGGGCGCATACAATGAGCAGTTCTTC.

The chain uses TRBV10-2 and TRBJ1-1; 8 positions agree with TRBD1. With V trimmed by 6 bases and J by 1 base, 10 bases remained unmatched. Looked up from germline, CDR1 is WSHSY and CDR2 is SAAADI. The CDR3 is 16 residues long. CDR3 sequence: CASRHTGGRGNTEAFF. The CDR3 DNA sequence: TGCGCCAGCAGACACACAGGGGGTCGAGGGAACACTGAAGCTTTCTTT.

This clone was detected once. The V gene is TRBV6-2 or TRBV6-3, the J gene TRBJ2-4, with D unresolved. V was clipped by 5 bases and J by 5 bases, with 10 bases between them. CDR3 length: 13 residues. Germline CDR1 reads MNHEY; CDR2 reads SVGEGT. The CDR3 reads CASSMAEENIQYF. The CDR3 bases are TGTGCCAGCAGTATGGCCGAGGAAAACATTCAGTACTTC.

The table lists this clone with a few counts. V gene TRBV15 combines with J gene TRBJ1-2, with D unclear. Germline loops: CDR1 LNHNV, CDR2 YYDKDF (reference sequence). This CDR3 has 9 residues. Trimming removed 6 bases at V and 7 bases at J, with 3 bases between. CDR3 protein: CATRPGYTF. The CDR3 DNA is TGTGCCACCAGGCCTGGCTACACCTTC. Drawing the rest from reference TRBV15 and TRBJ1-2, the complete variable domain is DAMVIQNPRYQVTQFGKPVTLSCSQTLNHNVMYWYQQKSSQAPKLLFHYYDKDFNNEADTPDNFQSRRPNTSFCFLDIRSPGLGDTAMYLCATRPGYTFGSGTRLTVV.

This clone has just a few counts. The J gene is TRBJ1-1, the V gene TRBV11-3; tentatively, D is TRBD1 (5 bases). The germline gives CDR1 SGHNT, CDR2 YENEEA. CDR3 length: 13 amino acids. The germline V and J ends were trimmed by 8 bases and 1 base, with 11 bases remaining between them. CDR3 residues: CASGKGKNTEAFF. CDR3 bases: TGTGCCAGCGGGAAGGGGAAGAACACTGAAGCTTTCTTT.